These 23 T cell receptor beta chains share one sample of origin, sequenced in a study of vaccination and CD4 T cells after COVID-19. The Oncomine TCR Beta short-read assay generated sequence data from the DNA of cultured CD4+ T cells. Each CDR3 protein gets one entry after TCRdb re-called the PCR reads with MiXCR. The table shows under 3,500 distinct CDR3 sequences, with roughly a quarter occurring only once. Sample treatment: roughly ten-day PBMC culture with coronavirus spike peptide pools or control peptides (ViraFEST assay). CD4+ T lymphocytes from the unexposed donor were collected before the COVID-19 pandemic (2011-2018). For these TCRs, the target antigens are not known. The specimen was CD4+ T cells from blood, cultured in vitro. Receptor source: a human donor in good health.

The V gene is TRBV30, the J gene TRBJ1-1; TRBD1 might be the D (6 bases). Germline V gives CDR1 GTSNPN, CDR2 SVGIG (reference sequence). V shed 4 bases and J shed 3 bases, with 15 bases lying between them. This CDR3 has 14 residues. CDR3 region: CAWMLGGADTEAFF. For the CDR3, the DNA is TGTGCCTGGATGCTCGGGGGCGCGGACACTGAAGCTTTCTTT.

By sample fraction, this clonotype is medium-sized. CDR3 DNA sequence: TGTGCCACCAGTGATCCTGACAGGGGGCAGAGTCAGCCCCAGCATTTT. It encodes CATSDPDRGQSQPQHF. V gene TRBV24-1 combines with J gene TRBJ1-5; 10 bases are a match to TRBD1. The germline gives CDR1 KGHDR, CDR2 SFDVKD. The CDR3 consists of 16 residues. The V and J ends lost 3 bases and 6 bases, in that order; junction bases with no gene match: 7.

The V call is TRBV14, the J call TRBJ2-2; 10 bases are a match to TRBD2. Germline V gene lookup returns CDR1 SGHDN and CDR2 FVKESK. After removal of 4 bases from V and 1 base from J, the junction contained 6 bases not matched to a gene. This CDR3 has 17 residues. CDR3 nucleotide sequence: TGTGCCAGCAGCCCCTTAGAGCGGGAGGGGAACACCGGGGAGCTGTTTTTT. Its translation: CASSPLEREGNTGELFF.

The chain uses TRBV4-3 and TRBJ2-5, with 8 bases lining up with TRBD1. The J segment lost 4 bases and the V segment lost 4 bases, leaving 2 bases of the junction unmatched. This CDR3 has 13 amino acids. CDR1 is LGHNA, CDR2 YSLEER, per germline. DNA of the CDR3: TGCGCCAGCAGCCGCGGACAGGGAGAGACCCAGTACTTC. It specifies CASSRGQGETQYF.

The chain has TRBV6-5 and TRBJ1-3, with unresolved D. V was pared by 0 bases and J by 2 bases, with 11 bases between. Looked up from germline, CDR1 is MNHEY and CDR2 is SVGAGI. CDR3 size: 16 residues. The chain's CDR3 is CASSYSLPGPGNTIYF. CDR3 nucleotide sequence: TGTGCCAGCAGTTACTCGTTACCAGGCCCTGGAAACACCATATATTTT.

By share, this clonotype counts as medium-sized. The V and J genes are TRBV27 and TRBJ1-5; D unresolved. Per the germline V gene, CDR1 is MNHEY and CDR2 is SMNVEV (reference sequence). The length of the CDR3 is 14 residues. V lost 5 bases and J lost 4, with 12 bases in between. CDR3 sequence (DNA): TGTGCCAGCAGTCGTTCCGCTCCAAATCAGCCCCAGCATTTT. Its protein is CASSRSAPNQPQHF.

This chain joins TRBV7-8 and TRBJ2-2; TRBD1 aligns across 8 bases. Per the germline V gene, CDR1 is SGHVS and CDR2 is FQNEAQ. The CDR3 contains 16 residues. V lost 5 bases, J lost 5 bases, and 10 bases stayed unmatched. The CDR3 DNA sequence: TGTGCCAGCAGCAAAATGACAGGGGTAGGAACCGGGGAGCTGTTTTTT. Protein: CASSKMTGVGTGELFF.

This clonotype has a handful of counts. CDR3 amino acids: CSARMGQGQFSGNTIYF. The DNA for the CDR3 is TGCAGTGCTAGAATGGGACAGGGCCAATTCTCTGGAAACACCATATATTTT. The chain carries TRBV20-1 and TRBJ1-3; TRBD1 agrees at 9 bases. Germline loops: CDR1 DFQATT, CDR2 SNEGSKA (reference sequence). The V segment lost 2 bases and the J segment 0 bases; nucleotides outside the gene matches: 8. The length of the CDR3 is 17 residues.

In this sample, this clonotype turned up a few times. The V and J genes are TRBV7-9 and TRBJ1-1; D may be TRBD1 (5 bases). The CDR3 spans 16 residues. The germline V gene has CDR1 SEHNR and CDR2 FQNEAQ (reference sequence). The V end lost 0 bases, the J end lost 1 base, and 12 bases lay between the germline ends. The chain's CDR3 is CASSLADSEGNTEAFF. CDR3 nucleotide sequence: TGTGCCAGCAGCTTAGCTGACAGCGAGGGGAACACTGAAGCTTTCTTT.

The chain employs TRBV11-2 and TRBJ2-4; no firm D call. CDR1 is SGHAT, CDR2 FQNNGV, per germline. The CDR3 is 15 amino acids. V lost 2 bases and J lost 0, with 8 bases in between. The CDR3: CASSLMRLAKNIQYF. The CDR3 DNA is TGTGCCAGCAGCTTAATGAGATTAGCCAAAAACATTCAGTACTTC.

This chain joins TRBV7-2 and TRBJ2-3; D might be TRBD2 (5 bases). Germline V CDR1 and CDR2: SGHTA, FQGNSA. V shed 2 bases and J shed 5 bases, with 14 bases lying between them. CDR3 length: 15 amino acids. The CDR3 protein is CASSLKKRDKDTQYF. In nucleotides, the CDR3 is TGTGCCAGCAGCTTAAAGAAACGGGATAAAGATACGCAGTATTTT.

In this sample, this clonotype turned up once. The chain recombines TRBV7-9 with TRBJ2-7, with no clear D. V was cut by 2 bases and J by 5 bases, with 4 bases left in between. CDR3 length equals 11 residues. Germline-derived CDR1 and CDR2 are SEHNR and FQNEAQ (reference sequence). The CDR3 DNA follows: TGTGCCAGCAGCTTAACAGACGAGCAGTACTTC. It translates to CASSLTDEQYF.

This sequence joins TRBV10-3 and TRBJ1-3, with TRBD1 as a possible D gene (6 bases). The CDR3 has 15 residues. From germline, CDR1 is ENHRY and CDR2 SYGVKD. V was clipped by 7 bases and J by 4 bases, with 17 bases between them. CDR3 bases: TGTGCCATCAACCCCGGACAGCGATCAGGAAACACCATATATTTT. This gives the protein CAINPGQRSGNTIYF.

As DNA, the CDR3 is TGTGCCAGCAGCTTATCCGGGGGCGGACAGCCCCAGCATTTT. Amino acids: CASSLSGGGQPQHF. The chain is built from TRBV14 and TRBJ1-5; D is perhaps TRBD1 (6 bases). The CDR3 has 14 residues. Between the trimmed V and J ends, which lost 5 bases and 7 bases, there was a span of 15 bases. Germline values: CDR1 SGHDN, CDR2 FVKESK.

This sequence joins TRBV14 and TRBJ2-1, with TRBD2 matching over 7 bases. Trimming at V came to 4 bases and at J to 8 bases, leaving 5 bases not matched to a gene. In germline, CDR1 is SGHDN, CDR2 FVKESK. The CDR3 sequence is 13 residues long. The CDR3 DNA sequence: TGTGCCAGCAGCCTGGGAGGGGTGTATGAGCAGTTCTTC. It is translated as CASSLGGVYEQFF.

A few counts support this clonotype. The DNA of the CDR3 is TGTGCCAGCTCACAGCTGACCACTGAAGCTTTCTTT. Protein product: CASSQLTTEAFF. The J gene is TRBJ1-1, the V gene TRBV18; the D is unclear. Trimming removed 4 bases from V and 4 bases from J, with 7 bases in between. This CDR3 has 12 amino acids. CDR1 is KGHSH, CDR2 LQKENI, per germline.

This clonotype rates as medium-sized (0.01 to 0.1%). CDR3 protein: CASSEAGGSTYNSPLHF. CDR3 DNA: TGTGCCAGCAGTGAAGCGGGGGGGTCCACCTATAATTCACCCCTCCACTTT. This chain links TRBV6-1 with TRBJ1-6, with D possibly being TRBD1 (5 bases). The ends were cut back, 0 bases at V and 2 bases at J, with 11 bases in the middle. This CDR3 spans 17 amino acids. Germline assignment: CDR1 MNHNS and CDR2 SASEGT.

There are a few counts of this clonotype. The rearrangement uses TRBV15 and TRBJ2-5; D is perhaps TRBD2 (6 bases). Germline CDR1 and CDR2: LNHNV and YYDKDF (reference sequence). The CDR3 sequence is 14 residues long. Trimming cost V 1 base and J 5 bases, with 11 bases left between them. DNA for the CDR3: TGTGCCACCAGCAGAGGGGGCGGAGGGGAGACCCAGTACTTC. Its translation: CATSRGGGGETQYF.

In this sample, this clonotype turned up a few times. The rearrangement joins TRBV24-1 to TRBJ2-1; weak D call: TRBD1 (5 bases). Germline CDR1 and CDR2: KGHDR and SFDVKD. With 1 base removed from V and 10 bases from J, the gap between germline ends came to 19 bases. The CDR3 length is 16 residues. The CDR3 loop reads CATSDLRSANYREQFF. CDR3 coding DNA: TGTGCCACCAGTGATTTAAGGAGCGCGAATTACAGGGAGCAGTTCTTC.

This clonotype has only a few counts. The J gene is TRBJ1-5, the V gene TRBV12-3 or TRBV12-4; 7 bases fit TRBD1. The CDR3 runs to 12 residues. After removal of 5 bases from V and 6 bases from J, the junction contained 1 base not matched to a gene. The CDR3: CASSAGGQPQHF. DNA for the CDR3: TGTGCCAGCAGTGCAGGGGGTCAGCCCCAGCATTTT.

This clonotype was picked up a small number of times. This rearrangement joins TRBV28 to TRBJ2-7; tentatively, D is TRBD1 or TRBD2 (6 bases each). The germline gives CDR1 MDHEN, CDR2 SYDVKM. This CDR3 has 14 amino acids. Trimming removed 10 bases at V and 2 bases at J, with 18 bases between. The CDR3 DNA sequence: TGTGCCACCCTCTTATCCGGGGGCACCTACGAGCAGTACTTC. Translation: CATLLSGGTYEQYF.

In this sample, this clonotype turned up once. J is TRBJ2-7 and V is TRBV5-4; D perhaps matches TRBD1 (6 bases). CDR1 is SGHNT, CDR2 YYREEE, per germline (reference sequence). V was cut by 4 bases and J by 1 base, with 12 bases left in between. This CDR3 is 14 amino acids long. The CDR3 bases are TGTGCCAGCAGCCCAAAGGACAGTTCCTACGAGCAGTACTTC. Amino acid sequence: CASSPKDSSYEQYF. Full variable domain (outside the CDR3, taken from reference TRBV5-4 and TRBJ2-7): ETGVTQSPTHLIKTRGQQVTLRCSSQSGHNTVSWYQQALGQGPQFIFQYYREEENGRGNFPPRFSGLQFPNYSSELNVNALELDDSALYLCASSPKDSSYEQYFGPGTRLTVT.

This clonotype was observed a few times. This chain links TRBV6-7 with TRBJ2-1, with 9 positions matching TRBD2. TRBV6-7 is annotated as an ORF whose role is uncertain. The trim removed 2 bases at V and 2 bases at J, leaving 13 bases unmatched. There are 19 residues in the CDR3. The CDR3 loop reads CASSYHIAERGAPYNEQFF. Written as DNA, the CDR3 is TGTGCCAGCAGTTACCATATCGCGGAGCGGGGGGCACCCTACAATGAGCAGTTCTTC.